Each of the 15 T cell receptor beta chains below was sequenced from the same sample in a study of shared clonotypes between healthy human individuals. Naive CD8 populations comprised CD45RO-negative cells positively selected for CCR7, excluding terminally differentiated effector memory CD45RA+ cells. Some clones are missing from TCRdb's copy, which holds only in-frame ones; the method was immunoSEQ multiplex PCR. The sample carries about 2.1 million clones, roughly 95% recorded once. Sequences were obtained from naive CD8+ T cells from PBMCs. All receptors derive from a man younger than 30 in good health. Some clones in this sample may be carry-over from other donors' samples.

This clone showed up just once. The chain links TRBV5-6 to TRBJ1-4; D not certain. Trimming took off 3 bases at V and 6 bases at J, with 21 bases between the two ends. CDR1 is SGHDT and CDR2 is YYEEEE in the germline V gene. This CDR3 spans 17 amino acids. CDR3 residues: CASSSPHEELGDEKLFF. CDR3 bases: TGTGCCAGCAGCTCCCCCCACGAAGAGCTAGGCGATGAAAAACTGTTTTTT.

The V gene is TRBV6-1, the J gene TRBJ2-2; D not resolved. Deletions cut 10 bases from V and 5 bases from J, with 14 bases between. The germline CDR1 and CDR2 sequences are MNHNS and SASEGT. The CDR3 is 13 amino acids. The CDR3 loop reads CATDGMGTGELFF. CDR3 DNA: TGTGCCACCGATGGGATGGGGACCGGGGAGCTGTTTTTT.

In nucleotides, the CDR3 is TGTGCCTCTGGGGGGCCTAACACAGATACGCAGTATTTT. Amino acids: CASGGPNTDTQYF. The J gene is TRBJ2-3, the V gene TRBV7-9, with D perhaps assigned TRBD1 or TRBD2 (6 bases each). V was cut by 11 bases and J by 2 bases, with 14 bases left in between. Germline V gene data show CDR1 as SEHNR and CDR2 as FQNEAQ (reference sequence). The CDR3 contains 13 residues.

V usage is TRBV4-1 and J usage is TRBJ1-5; D ambiguous. The germline CDR1 and CDR2 sequences are MGHRA and YSYEKL. Trimming pared 3 bases from V and 9 bases from J, leaving 12 bases between. CDR3 length: 13 amino acids. The DNA for the CDR3 is TGCGCCAGCAGCCAGCCTACCTTGACGCCCCAGCATTTT. It specifies CASSQPTLTPQHF.

The V and J genes are TRBV6-5 and TRBJ2-5, with no clear D. The J call may be mistaken, given a closer DNA end match to TRBJ2-7. This CDR3 region has 14 residues. Germline CDR1 MNHEY, CDR2 SVGAGI. The CDR3 region has the DNA TGTGCCAGCAGACTCGGGCCCCTCGGGTCCGAGCAGTACTTC. The encoded protein is CASRLGPLGSEQYF.

The gene calls are TRBV13 and TRBJ2-3; D could derive from TRBD1 or TRBD2 (5 bases each). Germline V CDR1 and CDR2: PRHDT, FYEKMQ (reference sequence). Trimming cost V 3 bases and J 6 bases, with 13 bases left between them. The CDR3 runs to 14 residues. CDR3 DNA sequence: TGTGCCAGCAGCTTCGGGACCTCCGTGGATACGCAGTATTTT. Its translation is CASSFGTSVDTQYF.

DNA of the CDR3: TGTGCCAGCAGCTTTGGATGGGCCTCCGGAGGTTCCTACAATGAGCAGTTCTTC. This sequence encodes CASSFGWASGGSYNEQFF. The V and J genes are TRBV7-3 and TRBJ2-1; possible D gene TRBD2, 5 bases. Trimming removed 3 bases from V and 1 base from J, with 19 bases in between. The CDR3 loop spans 18 amino acids. Germline assignment: CDR1 SGHTA and CDR2 FQGTGA.

J is TRBJ1-4 and V is TRBV2; 8 bases match TRBD1. The J segment lost 5 bases and the V segment lost 1 base, leaving 12 bases of the junction unmatched. CDR3 length equals 18 residues. Germline V CDR1 and CDR2: SNHLY, FYNNEI. In nucleotides, the CDR3 is TGTGCCAGCAGTGAAGGGGACAGGATGGATCTGGGGAATGAAAAACTGTTTTTT. This gives the protein CASSEGDRMDLGNEKLFF.

The rearrangement links TRBV6-6 to TRBJ2-7; D gene uncertain. This CDR3 spans 12 amino acids. The V end was cut by 8 bases, the J end by 2 bases, with 10 bases between. Germline assignment: CDR1 MNHNY and CDR2 SVGAGI (reference sequence). The CDR3 bases are TGTGCCAGCTACGACGGAACCTACGAGCAGTACTTC. Translating gives CASYDGTYEQYF.

The gene calls are TRBV7-9 and TRBJ1-2; D unresolved. Trimming took 3 bases from V and 7 from J, leaving 24 bases between them. Per germline, CDR1 SEHNR and CDR2 FQNEAQ (reference sequence). This CDR3 spans 17 amino acids. The CDR3 protein is CASSFDPLRTDFSGYTF. As DNA, the CDR3 is TGTGCCAGCAGCTTCGACCCTCTAAGGACGGACTTCAGTGGCTACACCTTC.

The genes are TRBV9 and TRBJ1-2; 7 nucleotides agree with TRBD1. V trimming: 4 bases; J trimming: 0 bases; junction bases outside the gene matches: 15. This CDR3 region has 18 residues. Germline assignment: CDR1 SGDLS and CDR2 YYNGEE. The CDR3 is CASSHNGGRDSPNYGYTF. Here the CDR3 DNA reads TGTGCCAGCAGCCACAACGGGGGCAGGGACAGCCCTAACTATGGCTACACCTTC.

The chain links TRBV5-6 to TRBJ2-7, with no clear D. This CDR3 region has 15 residues. The V gene's germline CDR1 is SGHDT and CDR2 YYEEEE. Between the trimmed V and J ends, which lost 0 bases and 0 bases, there was a span of 10 bases. CDR3 residues: CASSLAPRSSYEQYF. The CDR3 DNA sequence: TGTGCCAGCAGCTTGGCCCCGAGGAGCTCCTACGAGCAGTACTTC.

This rearrangement joins TRBV21-1 to TRBJ2-7; the table's D call of TRBD2 was not tested on the DNA. TRBV21-1 corresponds to a pseudogene. The CDR3 length is 16 residues. Written as DNA, the CDR3 is TGTGCCAGCAGCAACCCCGGGAGGTGCGGGGGCCCGGGGCAGTACTTC. Translation: CASSNPGRCGGPGQYF.

This clone occurred once. The CDR3 coding sequence is TGTGCCAGCAGCTCCACTAGCGGGAGGGCCCATGAGCAGTTCTTC. Encoded protein: CASSSTSGRAHEQFF. The gene calls are TRBV11-2 and TRBJ2-1; TRBD2 matches at 13 bases. There are 15 residues in the CDR3. Per the germline V gene, CDR1 is SGHAT and CDR2 is FQNNGV. Trimming cost V 4 bases and J 8 bases; bases outside gene matches: 5.

This chain uses TRBV27 with TRBJ1-1; D gene uncertain. The CDR3 extends over 14 amino acids. V gave up 3 bases and J gave up 5 bases, with 13 bases separating them. Germline values: CDR1 MNHEY, CDR2 SMNVEV (reference sequence). This chain's CDR3 is CASSLIGPGTEAFF. The CDR3 bases are TGTGCCAGCAGTTTGATTGGTCCGGGGACTGAAGCTTTCTTT.